The T cell receptor beta chain described here comes from a study of shared clonotypes between healthy human individuals. The germline CDR1 and CDR2 sequences are LGHNA and YNFKEQ. J gave up 2 bases and V 0 bases, and 2 bases lay outside the gene matches. This CDR3 is built from 15 residues. For sorted subsets, roughly 200 ng DNA per replicate equaled approximately 32,000 T cell genomes. Profiling relied on immunoSEQ multiplex PCR, and the TCRdb table lists in-frame clones only, not all of them. The data hold 2 million to 2.5 million clones, with roughly 96% observed a single time. This chain links TRBV4-2 with TRBJ2-3; 7 nucleotides align to TRBD1. The sequenced sample consisted of naive CD4+ T cells sorted from blood. Subset noted: CD45RA+ positively selected. The clonotype originates from a man aged 18 to 30 in good health. The CDR3 nucleotides read TGTGCCAGCAGCCAAGATGACAGGGCCACAGATACGCAGTATTTT. Protein: CASSQDDRATDTQYF.